The rows below give T cell receptor beta chains drawn from one sample of a study of T cells in Graves' hyperthyroidism and ophthalmopathy. TCRdb reprocessed the multiplex PCR reads with MiXCR, giving one entry per CDR3 protein. The sample yields about 600,000 distinct CDR3 sequences, approximately 15% seen once. The source material was blood. The receptor source for this set is a woman in her thirties or forties with Graves' ophthalmopathy. Each CDR3 is given with its conserved first and last residue. The order of the fields is V gene, clone size, J gene, D gene, CDR3 DNA, CDR3 protein. A D gene is named only where the DNA matches it firmly. The listing skips clone size in some rows; elsewhere it reads once, few, many or a size class.

V: TRBV24-1
size: -
J: TRBJ2-3
D: TRBD2
DNA: TGTGCCACCCATCCTGAACTAGCGGGGACGACAGATACGCAGTATTTT
CDR3: CATHPELAGTTDTQYF

V: TRBV30
size: few
J: TRBJ2-3
D: TRBD2
DNA: TGTGCCTGGAGTGTAGCGGGGCCCACAGGTACGCAGTATTTT
CDR3: CAWSVAGPTGTQYF

V: TRBV20-1
size: few
J: TRBJ1-4
D: -
DNA: TGCAGTGCCCAGGTGGTGCCGGGAAATGAAAAACTGTTTTTT
CDR3: CSAQVVPGNEKLFF

V: TRBV6-1
size: -
J: TRBJ2-3
D: TRBD2
DNA: TGTGCCAGCAGTGACGGATGGTCGGGAGGTACGCAGTATTTT
CDR3: CASSDGWSGGTQYF

V: TRBV6-1
size: -
J: TRBJ2-3
D: TRBD2
DNA: TGTGCAACTGGGTGGACTAGCGGAACAGATACGCAGTATTTT
CDR3: CATGWTSGTDTQYF

V: TRBV6-4
size: -
J: TRBJ2-6
D: -
DNA: TGTGCTCAGCTTGGGCGGGGGCACGTCCATCATATAGCTGGGGCCAACGTCCTGACTTTC
CDR3: CAQLGRGHVHHIAGANVLTF

V: TRBV6-1
size: few
J: TRBJ2-2
D: -
DNA: TGTGCCAGCAGGGGGACCCGCCACACCGGGGAGCTGTTTTTT
CDR3: CASRGTRHTGELFF

V: TRBV7-9
size: many
J: TRBJ2-2
D: -
DNA: TGTGCCAGCAGCTCTCAGCGAACGCGTGGCACCGGGGAGCTGTTTTTT
CDR3: CASSSQRTRGTGELFF

V: TRBV27
size: many
J: TRBJ1-6
D: -
DNA: TGTGCCAGCAGTTTTATGGGGCGCGAATCACCCCTCCACTTT
CDR3: CASSFMGRESPLHF

V: TRBV4-1
size: -
J: TRBJ2-1
D: TRBD2
DNA: TGCGCCAGCAGCCATCCCTCAGGGGGACTAGCGGGCCGAGCCTACGAGCAGTTCTTC
CDR3: CASSHPSGGLAGRAYEQFF

V: TRBV7-9
size: few
J: TRBJ2-1
D: -
DNA: TGTGCCAGCAGCTCGACCCCCCGCAATGAGCAGTTCTTC
CDR3: CASSSTPRNEQFF

V: TRBV12-3/TRBV12-4
size: -
J: TRBJ1-1
D: -
DNA: TGTGCCAGCAGTAAGATGAACACTGAAGCTTTCTTT
CDR3: CASSKMNTEAFF

V: TRBV6-2/TRBV6-3
size: -
J: TRBJ2-7
D: TRBD2
DNA: TGTGCCAGCAGTAGACTAGCGGGATTAACCTACGAGCAGTACTTC
CDR3: CASSRLAGLTYEQYF

V: TRBV12-3/TRBV12-4
size: many
J: TRBJ1-5
D: TRBD1
DNA: TGTGCCAGCTCACCCACAGGGGGCAATCAGCCCCAGCATTTT
CDR3: CASSPTGGNQPQHF

V: TRBV6-1
size: -
J: TRBJ1-1
D: -
DNA: TGTGCCAGCAGCGGGCCGAAGAACACTGAAGCTTTCTTT
CDR3: CASSGPKNTEAFF

V: TRBV11-1
size: -
J: TRBJ1-3
D: -
DNA: TGTGCCAGCAGCTCACGGGGGCGTACGACTAGCTCTCGAAACACCATATATTTT
CDR3: CASSSRGRTTSSRNTIYF

V: TRBV7-9
size: -
J: TRBJ2-2
D: -
DNA: TGTGCCAGCAGCTGGTCGGGGTCCGGGGAGCTGTTTTTT
CDR3: CASSWSGSGELFF

V: TRBV2
size: many
J: TRBJ2-2
D: TRBD2
DNA: TGTGCCAGCAGTTACTCGACTAGCGGGGGACCGAACACCGGGGAGCTGTTTTTT
CDR3: CASSYSTSGGPNTGELFF